Following are 21 T cell receptor beta chains from one sample sequenced in a study of T cell responses to AZD1222 COVID-19 vaccine. Profiling relied on immunoSEQ multiplex PCR, and the TCRdb table lists in-frame clones only, not all of them. The table includes approximately 140,000 clones, around 94% detected once. The sequenced sample was peripheral blood, obtained on day 0 of AZD1222 vaccination. These receptors were collected from an adult in good health.

This chain joins TRBV6-5 and TRBJ1-1; D ambiguous. CDR1 is MNHEY, CDR2 SVGAGI, per germline. The CDR3 length is 15 residues. The V and J ends lost 0 bases and 1 base respectively, with 9 bases between them. The CDR3 protein is CASSYSTGRNTEAFF. Written as DNA, the CDR3 is TGTGCCAGCAGTTACTCGACTGGAAGGAACACTGAAGCTTTCTTT.

The chain carries TRBV7-6 and TRBJ2-1; 8 bases match TRBD1. The CDR3 consists of 15 residues. Looked up from germline, CDR1 is SGHVS and CDR2 is FNYEAQ. J gave up 2 bases and V 3 bases, and 3 bases lay outside the gene matches. In DNA, the CDR3 is TGTGCCAGCAGCTTCGACAGGGGACCCTACAATGAGCAGTTCTTC. The encoded protein is CASSFDRGPYNEQFF.

This chain uses TRBV6-6 with TRBJ1-4, with TRBD1 matching over 7 bases. V lost 6 bases, J lost 8 bases, and 9 bases stayed unmatched. The CDR3 runs 14 residues. Germline CDR1 reads MNHNY; CDR2 reads SVGAGI (reference sequence). The CDR3, as DNA: TGTGCCAGCAGGCCCGGGACAGCGGACGAAAAACTGTTTTTT. This codes for CASRPGTADEKLFF.

J is TRBJ2-1 and V is TRBV6-5, with D possibly matching TRBD2 (6 bases). V was pared by 3 bases and J by 6 bases, with 15 bases between. The CDR3 is 15 residues long. CDR1 is MNHEY and CDR2 is SVGAGI in the germline V gene. CDR3 region: CASSYVGGLPNEQFF. The CDR3 DNA reads as TGTGCCAGCAGTTATGTCGGGGGACTTCCCAATGAGCAGTTCTTC.

CDR3 protein: CATKLLGNEKLFF. The CDR3 coding sequence is TGTGCCACCAAATTGCTGGGAAATGAAAAACTGTTTTTT. The V gene is TRBV6-5, the J gene TRBJ1-4; D call uncertain. Trimming took off 10 bases at V and 5 bases at J, with 14 bases between the two ends. CDR1 is MNHEY, CDR2 SVGAGI, per germline. This CDR3 is built from 13 residues.

This clone showed up just a few times. V and J are TRBV11-2 and TRBJ2-7; a weak D match, TRBD2 (5 bases). This CDR3 region has 14 residues. Trimming stripped 5 bases from V and 1 base from J, with 12 bases between. Germline-derived CDR1 and CDR2 are SGHAT and FQNNGV. The CDR3 DNA follows: TGTGCCAGCAGCCCGGACTCCTTATCCTACGAGCAGTACGTC. This sequence encodes CASSPDSLSYEQYV.

J is TRBJ1-4 and V is TRBV6-1; no clear D gene. Germline-derived CDR1 and CDR2 are MNHNS and SASEGT. This CDR3 contains 14 residues. Trimming took 3 bases from V and 8 from J, leaving 13 bases between them. Here the CDR3 reads CASSDNGSWEKLFF. DNA for the CDR3: TGTGCCAGCAGTGATAATGGGAGTTGGGAAAAACTGTTTTTT.

This clone came up a few times. The chain is built from TRBV2 and TRBJ1-2, with D perhaps TRBD1 (5 bases). CDR1 SNHLY and CDR2 FYNNEI come from the germline V gene. The CDR3 consists of 14 residues. The germline V and J ends were trimmed by 4 bases and 5 bases, with 14 bases remaining between them. The CDR3 region has the DNA TGTGCCAGCAGTGGACAGCCCGGGGGTTATGGCTACACCTTC. Residues: CASSGQPGGYGYTF.

V usage is TRBV9 and J usage is TRBJ1-1, with unresolved D. In germline, CDR1 is SGDLS, CDR2 YYNGEE. Trimming removed 0 bases from V and 2 bases from J, with 5 bases in between. This CDR3 region has 13 residues. The CDR3 sequence is CASSVAGNTEAFF. For the CDR3, the DNA is TGTGCCAGCAGCGTAGCGGGAAACACTGAAGCTTTCTTT.

The chain is built from TRBV7-9 and TRBJ1-2; D remains unclear. With 5 bases removed from V and 6 bases from J, the gap between germline ends came to 10 bases. The germline gives CDR1 SEHNR, CDR2 FQNEAQ (reference sequence). This CDR3 spans 12 amino acids. This chain's CDR3 is CASSREWDGYTF. CDR3 nucleotides: TGTGCCAGCAGCCGGGAATGGGATGGCTACACCTTC.

The rearrangement joins TRBV6-2 or TRBV6-3 to TRBJ1-1; 9 bases match TRBD1. Trimming cost V 5 bases and J 3 bases; bases outside gene matches: 4. CDR3 length: 14 residues. The germline gives CDR1 MNHEY, CDR2 SVGEGT. The CDR3 DNA reads as TGTGCCAGCAGTAGACAGGGGGGGTACACTGAAGCTTTCTTT. Amino acid sequence: CASSRQGGYTEAFF.

This clone is a singleton in its sample. The rearrangement joins TRBV11-2 to TRBJ1-1; TRBD1 is a possible D gene (6 bases). Germline values: CDR1 SGHAT, CDR2 FQNNGV. Trimming removed 4 bases at V and 5 bases at J, with 14 bases between. This CDR3 is built from 14 residues. The CDR3 bases are TGTGCCAGCAGCTCTCCAAATACAGGGACTGAAGCTTTCTTT. The encoded protein is CASSSPNTGTEAFF.

CDR3 nucleotides: TGTGCCATCAGCCGAGAGGTAGCGGGAGGGGTCACAGATACGCAGTATTTT. It yields the protein CAISREVAGGVTDTQYF. The gene calls are TRBV10-3 and TRBJ2-3; 11 bases line up with TRBD2. With V trimmed by 6 bases and J by 2 bases, 10 bases remained unmatched. The germline V gene has CDR1 ENHRY and CDR2 SYGVKD. The CDR3 consists of 17 residues.

DNA for the CDR3: TGTGCCAGCAGCTTAGGACCCGGGACAGGGGGCTGGTACGGTAATTCACCCCTCCACTTT. Translated: CASSLGPGTGGWYGNSPLHF. The V and J genes are TRBV14 and TRBJ1-6, with 12 bases that match TRBD1. The junction had 17 bases not matched to a gene; V was cut back by 5 bases and J by 6 bases. The CDR3 loop spans 20 amino acids. Germline V gives CDR1 SGHDN, CDR2 FVKESK.

The J gene is TRBJ1-5, the V gene TRBV19; D unclear. The CDR3 covers 13 residues. Germline CDR1 and CDR2: LNHDA and SQIVND (reference sequence). Trimming took off 6 bases at V and 9 bases at J, with 15 bases between the two ends. CDR3 amino acids: CASSLDGPRPQHF. The CDR3 bases are TGTGCCAGTAGCTTGGACGGTCCCCGGCCCCAGCATTTT. The full variable domain, rest sourced from reference TRBV19 and TRBJ1-5, is DGGITQSPKYLFRKEGQNVTLSCEQNLNHDAMYWYRQDPGQGLRLIYYSQIVNDFQKGDIAEGYSVSREKKESFPLTVTSAQKNPTAFYLCASSLDGPRPQHFGDGTRLSIL.

The genes are TRBV6-1 and TRBJ2-7; no reliable D call. The V and J ends lost 3 bases and 0 bases respectively, with 12 bases between them. The CDR3 has 15 amino acids. Per the germline V gene, CDR1 is MNHNS and CDR2 is SASEGT. The CDR3 is CASSDSPASSYEQYV. The CDR3 nucleotides read TGTGCCAGCAGTGACAGCCCGGCGAGCTCCTACGAGCAGTACGTC.

This chain connects TRBV5-6 to TRBJ2-5; D uncertain. The V gene lost 3 bases and the J gene lost 0 bases, with 0 bases spanning the gap. Per germline, CDR1 SGHDT and CDR2 YYEEEE. The CDR3 contains 11 residues. The CDR3 here is CASSYQETQYF. CDR3 DNA: TGTGCCAGCAGCTACCAAGAGACCCAGTACTTC.

This clone was recorded only once. The gene calls are TRBV11-3 and TRBJ2-7, with D unresolved. The CDR3 loop spans 12 amino acids. Trimming removed 7 bases from V and 3 bases from J, with 10 bases in between. Germline CDR1 SGHNT, CDR2 YENEEA. CDR3 sequence: CASIWVFYEQYV. The CDR3 DNA reads TGTGCCAGCATATGGGTTTTCTACGAGCAGTACGTC.

V is TRBV5-6 and J is TRBJ2-7; 7 nucleotides agree with TRBD1. Germline-derived CDR1 and CDR2 are SGHDT and YYEEEE. CDR3 length: 12 residues. J gave up 5 bases and V 3 bases, and 2 bases lay outside the gene matches. This CDR3 is CASSWTGNEQYV. CDR3 sequence (DNA): TGTGCCAGCAGCTGGACAGGAAACGAGCAGTACGTC.

The genes are TRBV3-1 (or the pseudogene TRBV3-2) and TRBJ1-1; 9 bases fit TRBD1. J lost 3 bases, V lost 1 base, and 6 bases had no gene match. Looked up from germline, CDR1 is LGHDT and CDR2 is YNNKEL (reference sequence). This CDR3 is 16 amino acids long. The chain's CDR3 is CASSQGRWDRDTEAFF. The CDR3, as DNA: TGTGCCAGCAGCCAAGGCCGCTGGGACAGGGACACTGAAGCTTTCTTT.

The chain joins TRBV7-8 to TRBJ1-2; tentative D call: TRBD1 (5 bases). The V and J ends lost 0 bases and 5 bases respectively, with 16 bases between them. CDR1 SGHVS and CDR2 FQNEAQ come from the germline V gene. The length of the CDR3 is 16 residues. The CDR3 coding sequence is TGTGCCAGCAGCTTAGCTTCATCTCCAGGGTTATATGGCTACACCTTC. Its translation: CASSLASSPGLYGYTF.